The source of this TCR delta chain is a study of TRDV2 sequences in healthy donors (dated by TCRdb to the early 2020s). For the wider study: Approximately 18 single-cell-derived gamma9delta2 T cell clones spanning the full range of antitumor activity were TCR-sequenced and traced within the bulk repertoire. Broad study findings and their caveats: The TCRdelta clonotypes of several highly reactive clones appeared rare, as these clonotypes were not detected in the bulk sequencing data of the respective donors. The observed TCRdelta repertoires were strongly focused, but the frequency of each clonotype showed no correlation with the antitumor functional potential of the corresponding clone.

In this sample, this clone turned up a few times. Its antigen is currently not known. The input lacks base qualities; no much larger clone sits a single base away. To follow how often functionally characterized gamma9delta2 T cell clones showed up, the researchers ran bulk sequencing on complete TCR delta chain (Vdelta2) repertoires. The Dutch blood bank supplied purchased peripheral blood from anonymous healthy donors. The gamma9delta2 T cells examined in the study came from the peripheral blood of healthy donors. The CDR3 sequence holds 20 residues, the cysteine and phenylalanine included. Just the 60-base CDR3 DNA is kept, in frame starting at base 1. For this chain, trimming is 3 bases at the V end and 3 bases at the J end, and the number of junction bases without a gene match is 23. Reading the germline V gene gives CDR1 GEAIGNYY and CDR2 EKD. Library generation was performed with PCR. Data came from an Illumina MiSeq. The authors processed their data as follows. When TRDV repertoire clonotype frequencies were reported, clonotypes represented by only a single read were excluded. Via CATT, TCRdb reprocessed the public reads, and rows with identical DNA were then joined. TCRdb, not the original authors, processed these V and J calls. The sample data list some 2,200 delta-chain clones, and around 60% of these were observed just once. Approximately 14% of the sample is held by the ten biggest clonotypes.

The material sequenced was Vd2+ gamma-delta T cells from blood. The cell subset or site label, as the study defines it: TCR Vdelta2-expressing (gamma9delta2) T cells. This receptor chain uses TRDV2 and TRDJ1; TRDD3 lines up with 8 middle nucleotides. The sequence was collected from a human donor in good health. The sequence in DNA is TGTGCCTGTGACTCGAACTTCCCTCAGGCGGGGATACCATCGGCCGATAAACTCATCTTT. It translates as CACDSNFPQAGIPSADKLIF.